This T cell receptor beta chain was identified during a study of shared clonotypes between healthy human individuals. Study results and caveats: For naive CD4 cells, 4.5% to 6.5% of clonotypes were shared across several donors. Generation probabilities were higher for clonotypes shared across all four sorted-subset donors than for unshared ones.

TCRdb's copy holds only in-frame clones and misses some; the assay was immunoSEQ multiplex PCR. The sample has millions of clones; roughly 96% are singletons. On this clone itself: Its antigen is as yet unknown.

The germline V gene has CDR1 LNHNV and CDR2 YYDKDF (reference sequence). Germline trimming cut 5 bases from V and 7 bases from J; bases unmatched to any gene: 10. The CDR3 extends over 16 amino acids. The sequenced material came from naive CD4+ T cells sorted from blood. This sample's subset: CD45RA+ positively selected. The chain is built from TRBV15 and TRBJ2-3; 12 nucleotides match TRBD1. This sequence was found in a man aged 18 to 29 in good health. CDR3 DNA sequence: TGTGCCACCAGCCCCCGGGGACAGGGGGCATTATATACGCAGTATTTT. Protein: CATSPRGQGALYTQYF.